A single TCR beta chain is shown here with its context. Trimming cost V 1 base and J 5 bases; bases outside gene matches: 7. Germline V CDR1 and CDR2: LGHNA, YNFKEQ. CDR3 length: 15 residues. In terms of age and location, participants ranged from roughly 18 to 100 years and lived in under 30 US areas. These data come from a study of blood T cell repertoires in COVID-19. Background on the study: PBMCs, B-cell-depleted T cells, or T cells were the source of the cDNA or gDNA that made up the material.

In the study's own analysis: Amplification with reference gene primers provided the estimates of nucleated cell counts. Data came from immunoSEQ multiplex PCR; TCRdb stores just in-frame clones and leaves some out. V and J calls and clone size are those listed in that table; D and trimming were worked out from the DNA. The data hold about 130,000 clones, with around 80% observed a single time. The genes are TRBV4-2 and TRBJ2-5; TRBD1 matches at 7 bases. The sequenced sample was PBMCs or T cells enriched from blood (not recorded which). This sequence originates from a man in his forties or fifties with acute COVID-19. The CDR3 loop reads CASSQGGGERETQYF. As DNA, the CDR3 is TGTGCCAGCAGCCAAGGAGGGGGCGAAAGGGAGACCCAGTACTTC.